Below are 17 T cell receptor beta chains sequenced from a single sample in a study of blood T cell repertoires in COVID-19 (TCRdb year 2020). The library was produced with the immunoSEQ multiplex PCR assay. TCRdb's version of the immuneACCESS table is confined to in-frame rearrangements and falls short of the full clone set. An unresolved V gene accounts for under half of the shortfall where checked; the remainder is of unknown origin. The sample table shows about 98,000 clones, and about nine tenths are seen once. The ten largest clonotypes hold around 1.9% of the sample. Material for sequencing was peripheral blood. The receptors shown here come from a woman aged 45-60 years with COVID-19, enrolled during active disease.

This clone occurred once. This chain links TRBV30 with TRBJ1-4, with D tentatively TRBD1 (6 bases). The CDR3 is 13 amino acids. CDR1 is GTSNPN, CDR2 SVGIG, per germline (reference sequence). Trimming pared 7 bases from V and 7 bases from J, leaving 16 bases between. CDR3 sequence reads: CALTGGHSEKLFF. Written as DNA, the CDR3 is TGTGCCTTGACGGGGGGCCATTCTGAAAAACTGTTTTTT.

The rearrangement links TRBV27 to TRBJ2-6; the D gene is possibly TRBD1 (5 bases). The V gene lost 8 bases and the J gene lost 0 bases, with 17 bases spanning the gap. The germline V gene has CDR1 MNHEY and CDR2 SMNVEV (reference sequence). The CDR3 contains 17 residues. The CDR3 DNA is TGTGCCAGCGGTCAAACAGGATTAGTCTCTGGGGCCAACGTCCTGACTTTC. It translates to CASGQTGLVSGANVLTF.

The gene calls are TRBV5-8 and TRBJ2-2; possible D gene TRBD1, 5 bases. The germline CDR1 and CDR2 sequences are SGHTS and YDEGEE. Trimming cost V 9 bases and J 3 bases, with 21 bases left between them. This CDR3 comprises 16 residues. The CDR3 nucleotides are TGTGCCACTCGCATCGGGCAGGGTAAATACACCGGGGAGCTGTTTTTT. This sequence encodes CATRIGQGKYTGELFF. Using reference TRBV5-8 and TRBJ2-2 for the parts outside the CDR3, the full variable domain is EAGVTQSPTHLIKTRGQQATLRCSPISGHTSVYWYQQALGLGLQFLLWYDEGEERNRGNFPPRFSGRQFPNYSSELNVNALELEDSALYLCATRIGQGKYTGELFFGEGSRLTVL.

The chain uses TRBV23-1 and TRBJ1-2; possibly TRBD1 for D (5 bases). TRBV23-1 carries the ORF label, with uncertain function. The CDR3 totals 15 residues. V lost 6 bases, J lost 7 bases, and 21 bases lay in between. Written as DNA, the CDR3 is TGCGCCAGCAGCTTACAGGATGTAAGCTTGCGTGGCTACACCTTC. It encodes CASSLQDVSLRGYTF.

The V and J genes are TRBV10-2 and TRBJ2-3, with 7 bases that match TRBD1. The V gene's germline CDR1 is WSHSY and CDR2 SAAADI. The length of the CDR3 is 15 residues. V shed 8 bases and J 2 bases; nucleotides not matched to a gene: 10. CDR3 DNA: TGCGCCAGCCGAGATCGGACAGGTCCCACAGATACGCAGTATTTT. The encoded protein is CASRDRTGPTDTQYF.

The chain has TRBV11-3 and TRBJ2-7, with 9 bases lining up with TRBD1. The trim removed 3 bases at V and 1 base at J, leaving 1 base unmatched. Germline V gene lookup returns CDR1 SGHNT and CDR2 YENEEA. There are 14 residues in the CDR3. CDR3 in DNA: TGTGCCAGCAGCTTGGACAGGGGATCCTACGAGCAGTACTTC. Translating gives CASSLDRGSYEQYF.

The genes are TRBV11-3 and TRBJ2-3; 7 bases line up with TRBD2. The germline gives CDR1 SGHNT, CDR2 YENEEA. J was trimmed by 1 base and V by 3 bases; bases with no gene match: 1. The CDR3 runs 14 residues. The CDR3 DNA follows: TGTGCCAGCAGCTTCCGGGGGGGCACAGATACGCAGTATTTT. The encoded protein is CASSFRGGTDTQYF.

The chain's CDR3 is CASSHGQTGELFF. The CDR3 DNA reads TGTGCCAGCAGCCACGGACAGACCGGGGAGCTGTTTTTT. The chain employs TRBV7-9 and TRBJ2-2; D is possibly TRBD1 (6 bases). The CDR3 covers 13 residues. The V and J ends lost 5 bases and 5 bases respectively, with 9 bases between them. Germline V gene lookup returns CDR1 SEHNR and CDR2 FQNEAQ (reference sequence).

This chain joins TRBV12-3 or TRBV12-4 and TRBJ1-2; D is unclear. The CDR3 is 13 residues long. V was cut by 2 bases and J by 1 base, with 5 bases left in between. CDR3 DNA sequence: TGTGCCAGCAGTTTACGGGATAACTATGGCTACACCTTC. It codes for CASSLRDNYGYTF.

This chain joins TRBV7-8 and TRBJ1-6, with 7 bases fitting TRBD1. Germline loops: CDR1 SGHVS, CDR2 FQNEAQ. Germline trimming cut 6 bases from V and 6 bases from J; bases unmatched to any gene: 11. The CDR3 has 16 residues. Here the CDR3 DNA reads TGTGCCAGCAGGCCACCCGGGACAGTGTTTAATTCACCCCTCCACTTT. Protein sequence: CASRPPGTVFNSPLHF.

The chain combines TRBV5-1 with TRBJ1-1; perhaps TRBD1 as D (5 bases). The V and J ends lost 4 bases and 0 bases respectively, with 10 bases between them. This CDR3 is built from 14 residues. CDR1 and CDR2 from the germline V gene are SGHRS and YFSETQ. This CDR3 is CASSLGLMNTEAFF. Here the CDR3 DNA reads TGCGCCAGCAGCCTGGGACTGATGAACACTGAAGCTTTCTTT.

The chain is built from TRBV12-3 or TRBV12-4 and TRBJ1-5; D not resolved. The CDR3 extends over 12 amino acids. The V gene lost 5 bases and the J gene lost 11 bases, with 13 bases spanning the gap. The CDR3, as DNA: TGTGCCAGCAGTATATTTGGAGGCTCCCAGCATTTT. It encodes CASSIFGGSQHF.

The chain has TRBV5-1 and TRBJ2-7, with 7 bases matching TRBD2. J lost 4 bases, V lost 0 bases, and 7 bases had no gene match. The CDR3 is 15 amino acids. Germline CDR1 is SGHRS and CDR2 is YFSETQ. In nucleotides, the CDR3 is TGCGCCAGCAGCTTGGACGGGACTAAAGGTTACGAGCAGTACTTC. Translation gives CASSLDGTKGYEQYF.

This rearrangement joins TRBV19 to TRBJ1-2; 8 bases align to TRBD1. The CDR3 has 14 residues. From germline, CDR1 is LNHDA and CDR2 SQIVND (reference sequence). V was clipped by 3 bases and J by 3 bases; unmatched bases: 3. CDR3 protein: CASSMGQVDYGYTF. The CDR3 DNA sequence: TGTGCCAGTAGTATGGGACAGGTGGACTATGGCTACACCTTC.

This chain links TRBV5-5 with TRBJ1-1; D gene unclear. The CDR3 totals 15 residues. Germline CDR1 and CDR2: SGHKS and YYEKEE (reference sequence). V was shortened by 0 bases and J by 1 base, with 10 bases between the two germline ends. CDR3 loop: CASSLVEGENTEAFF. In nucleotides, the CDR3 is TGTGCCAGCAGCTTGGTTGAGGGCGAGAACACTGAAGCTTTCTTT.

This rearrangement joins TRBV5-1 to TRBJ1-2; D is uncertain. This CDR3 is built from 14 residues. Trimming shortened V by 0 bases and J by 8 bases, and 14 bases separated the two germline ends. Germline assignment: CDR1 SGHRS and CDR2 YFSETQ. CDR3: CASSLDGGGVGYTF. In DNA form, the CDR3 reads TGCGCCAGCAGCTTGGACGGCGGAGGAGTCGGCTACACCTTC.

This clone showed up just once. This sequence joins TRBV23-1 and TRBJ1-5, with 10 bases matching TRBD1. TRBV23-1 is noted as an ORF with a role that remains uncertain. Trimming took 0 bases from V and 6 from J; bases not matched to a gene: 5. The CDR3 contains 16 residues. CDR3 nucleotide sequence: TGCGCCAGCAGTCAATCGTTTAGGACAGGGGGTCAGCCCCAGCATTTT. This translates into CASSQSFRTGGQPQHF.